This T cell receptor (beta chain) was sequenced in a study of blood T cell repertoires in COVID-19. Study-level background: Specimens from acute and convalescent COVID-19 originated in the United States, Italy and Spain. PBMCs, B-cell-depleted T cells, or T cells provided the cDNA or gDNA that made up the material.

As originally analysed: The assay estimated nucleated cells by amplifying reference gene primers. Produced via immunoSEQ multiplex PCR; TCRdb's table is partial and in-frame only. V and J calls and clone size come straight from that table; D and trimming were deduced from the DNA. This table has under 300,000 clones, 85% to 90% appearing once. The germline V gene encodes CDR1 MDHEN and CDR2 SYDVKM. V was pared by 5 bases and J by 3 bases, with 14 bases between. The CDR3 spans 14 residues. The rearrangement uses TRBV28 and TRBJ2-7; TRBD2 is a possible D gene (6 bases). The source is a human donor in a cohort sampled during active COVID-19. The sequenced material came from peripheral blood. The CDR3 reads CASSTTGGNYEQYF. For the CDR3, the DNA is TGTGCCAGCAGTACAACTGGGGGGAACTACGAGCAGTACTTC.